Listed below are T cell receptor beta chains from one sample, sequenced in a study of shared T cell receptors in the human thymus. The data were produced by immunoSEQ multiplex PCR, yet TCRdb's version contains in-frame clones alone and is incomplete. Here the sample spans over 350,000 clones, just under 95% being singletons. The sequenced sample was thymocytes. The receptors come from a human donor. Both conserved end residues are part of each CDR3. D genes are given only for firm matches. A row's size may be missing; if present it is once, few, many or a size class.

abundance	j_gene	d_gene	v_gene	CDR3nt	CDR3aa
NA	TRBJ2-7	NA	TRBV10-1	TGCGCCAGCAGTGAGTCGTCTAGCAATGAAGGCGAGCAGTACTTC	CASSESSSNEGEQYF
NA	TRBJ2-7	NA	TRBV4-1	TGCGCCAGCAGCCAAGGCCGGTACGAGCAGTACTTC	CASSQGRYEQYF
once	TRBJ2-2	TRBD1	TRBV4-3	TGCGCCAGCAGCCAACCCAAAACTCAGGGGGCGGACACCGGGGAGCTGTTTTTT	CASSQPKTQGADTGELFF
NA	TRBJ2-7	NA	TRBV7-9	TGTGCCAGCAGCTTAACATCTGGGGGAACGGGGGACTACGAGCAGTACTTC	CASSLTSGGTGDYEQYF
NA	TRBJ1-5	NA	TRBV28	TGTGCCAGCAGCTTACGACAGACCACTATAGGCAATCAGCCCCAGCATTTT	CASSLRQTTIGNQPQHF
NA	TRBJ2-2	TRBD1	TRBV15	TGTGCCACCAGCAGAGAGACAGGGGATGACACCGGGGAGCTGTTTTTT	CATSRETGDDTGELFF
NA	TRBJ2-5	NA	TRBV20-1	TGCAGTGCTAGGGAGACCCAGTACTTC	CSARETQYF
NA	TRBJ2-7	TRBD2	TRBV4-1	TGCGCCAGCAGCCAAGGTGGAGAGCGGGAGGATGATTGGAGCTCCTACGAGCAGTACTTC	CASSQGGEREDDWSSYEQYF
NA	TRBJ2-7	NA	TRBV11-1	TGTGCCAGCAGCTTACCGGACTGGTCTCTTGAGCAGTACTTC	CASSLPDWSLEQYF
NA	TRBJ1-1	NA	TRBV27	TGTGCCAGCAGGAGCCTGAACACTGAAGCTTTCTTT	CASRSLNTEAFF
NA	TRBJ2-3	TRBD2	TRBV27	TGTGCCAGCAGGCCTAGCGGGGGGAGCACAGATACGCAGTATTTT	CASRPSGGSTDTQYF
NA	TRBJ2-3	TRBD2	TRBV9	TGTGCCAGCAGCGTAGGTTGTAGCGGGAGGGCCGTAAGTGGCACAGATACGCAGTATTTT	CASSVGCSGRAVSGTDTQYF
NA	TRBJ2-1	NA	TRBV6-5	TGTGCCAGCACTTCCGGAGACAATGAGCAGTTCTTC	CASTSGDNEQFF
NA	TRBJ2-7	TRBD1	TRBV6-6	TGTGCCAGCAGTTACTCGCCGGGACAGGACTACGAGCAGTACTTC	CASSYSPGQDYEQYF
NA	TRBJ2-1	NA	TRBV4-1	TGCGCCAGCGGCTGGCCCAATGAGCAGTTCTTC	CASGWPNEQFF
once	TRBJ1-5	NA	TRBV7-2	TGTGCCAGCAGCTCAAACTCCAGGGAGAAGGATCAGCCCCAGCATTTT	CASSSNSREKDQPQHF
NA	TRBJ2-7	TRBD2	TRBV10-1	TGCGCCAGCAGCAAAAAGACTAGCGCTCCCGGGTCCTACGAGCAGTACTTC	CASSKKTSAPGSYEQYF
NA	TRBJ2-3	NA	TRBV7-9	TGTGCCAGCAGCAGTACTAGGACAGATACGCAGTATTTT	CASSSTRTDTQYF
once	TRBJ2-7	NA	TRBV4-3	TGCGCCAGCAGCCAACGTTACCGGGGCCCTTCGGGGGAGCAGTACTTC	CASSQRYRGPSGEQYF
NA	TRBJ1-1	TRBD1	TRBV4-1	TGCGCCAGCAGCCAAGAGGGGACAGGGGATAAAATGAACACTGAAGCTTTCTTT	CASSQEGTGDKMNTEAFF
NA	TRBJ1-5	NA	TRBV7-2	TGTGCCAGCAGCTTAGCGGGGGACCCGAGTCAGCCCCAGCATTTT	CASSLAGDPSQPQHF
NA	TRBJ1-5	NA	TRBV28	TGTGCCAGCAGGGTGGGGAATCAGCCCCAGCATTTT	CASRVGNQPQHF
once	TRBJ2-1	TRBD2	TRBV19	TGTGCCAGTAGTCACGGGACTACCGAGCAGTTCTTC	CASSHGTTEQFF